The sequence of this T cell receptor beta chain was determined in a study of shared clonotypes between healthy human individuals. The study separated CD4+ cells into CD45RA+ naive and CD45RA-negative memory subsets. The CDR3 contains 17 residues. V gave up 7 bases and J gave up 3 bases; unmatched junction bases: 15. Germline V gene data show CDR1 as SNHLY and CDR2 as FYNNEI. Every immunoSEQ plate was one replicate of a subset's evenly spread DNA. Clones were sequenced by immunoSEQ multiplex PCR, and TCRdb holds only the in-frame ones, with some missing. Of roughly 1,000,000 clones listed, 78% are singletons.

V gene TRBV2 combines with J gene TRBJ2-3; 8 nucleotides line up with TRBD2. The sequenced sample consisted of memory CD4+ T cells from PBMCs. Subset: CD45RA-negative fraction. This receptor was taken from a man between 18 and 35 years old in good health. Some clones in this sample may be carry-over from other donors' samples. CDR3 region: CASTGPGRGLATDTQYF. The DNA for the CDR3 is TGTGCCAGCACCGGTCCCGGGCGTGGACTAGCAACAGATACGCAGTATTTT.